This TCR beta chain was observed in a study of blood T cell repertoires in COVID-19. This CDR3 is 13 amino acids long. V lost 5 bases to trimming and J lost 6 bases, with 8 bases between them. The table came from immunoSEQ multiplex PCR; TCRdb's copy has only in-frame clones and leaves some out. The table lists a few hundred thousand clones, roughly four fifths of them singletons. Individuals aged roughly 18 to 95 years were recruited from roughly 22 US areas. Among Cohort 3 donors, those recovered had two negative PCRs, clearance, or symptom resolution. The sequence was collected from a woman in her forties or fifties who had recovered from COVID-19. The sample consisted of PBMCs or T cells enriched from blood (not recorded which). This chain joins TRBV12-3 or TRBV12-4 and TRBJ1-6; D may be TRBD1 (5 bases). Here the CDR3 reads CASSPQGNSPLHF. DNA for the CDR3: TGTGCCAGCAGTCCCCAGGGTAATTCACCCCTCCACTTT.